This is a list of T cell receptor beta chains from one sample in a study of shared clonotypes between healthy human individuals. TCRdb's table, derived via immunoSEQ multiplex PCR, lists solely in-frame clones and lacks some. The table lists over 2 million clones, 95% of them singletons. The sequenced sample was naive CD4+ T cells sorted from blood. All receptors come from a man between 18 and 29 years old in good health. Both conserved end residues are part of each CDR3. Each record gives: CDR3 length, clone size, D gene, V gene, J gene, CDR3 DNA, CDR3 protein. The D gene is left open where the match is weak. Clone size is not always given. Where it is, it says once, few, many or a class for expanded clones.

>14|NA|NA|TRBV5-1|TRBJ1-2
TGCGCCAGCAGCTTGGACGGGAGTACCTATGGCTACACCTTC
CASSLDGSTYGYTF
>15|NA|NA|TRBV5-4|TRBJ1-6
TGTGCCAGCAGTTCCACGGCTCAGGGTCATTCACCCCTCCACTTT
CASSSTAQGHSPLHF
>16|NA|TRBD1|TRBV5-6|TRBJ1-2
TGTGCCAGCGACTCTGGCCCGGGAGGGGGCGGCCCTGGCTACACCTTC
CASDSGPGGGGPGYTF
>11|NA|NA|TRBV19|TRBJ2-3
TGTGCCATCTCCGTGGCAGATACGCAGTATTTT
CAISVADTQYF
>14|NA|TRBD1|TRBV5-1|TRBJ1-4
TGCGCCAGCAGCTTGGAGGGGGCTGGAGAAAAACTGTTTTTT
CASSLEGAGEKLFF
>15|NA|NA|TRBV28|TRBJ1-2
TGTGCCAGCAGTCCTCCTGTACAGGGACAAGGTGGCTACACCTTC
CASSPPVQGQGGYTF
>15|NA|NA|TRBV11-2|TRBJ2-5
TGTGCCAGCAGCTTAGACCGGACAAGACCAGAGACCCAGTACTTC
CASSLDRTRPETQYF
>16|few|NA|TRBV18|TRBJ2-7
TGTGCCAGCTCACCTGACTCCGGGACACATTACTACGAGCAGTACTTC
CASSPDSGTHYYEQYF
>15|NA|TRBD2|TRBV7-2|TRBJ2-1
TGTGCCAGCAGCTTGACTAGCGGCCTCTACAATGAGCAGTTCTTC
CASSLTSGLYNEQFF
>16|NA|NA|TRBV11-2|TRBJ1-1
TGTGCCAGCAGCACTGGGAGGGTGGTCATGAACACTGAAGCTTTCTTT
CASSTGRVVMNTEAFF
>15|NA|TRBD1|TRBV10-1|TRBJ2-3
TGCGCCAGCAGTGAGACAGGGGTACTCACAGATACGCAGTATTTT
CASSETGVLTDTQYF
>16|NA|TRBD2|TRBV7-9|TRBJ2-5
TGTGCCAGCAGCCCGACCCGACTAGCGGAAAAAGAGACCCAGTACTTC
CASSPTRLAEKETQYF
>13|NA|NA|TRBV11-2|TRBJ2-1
TGTGCCAGCAGCACCAGAACGGGGAATGAGCAGTTCTTC
CASSTRTGNEQFF
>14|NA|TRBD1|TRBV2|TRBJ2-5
TGTGCCAGCAGTTGGGACAGGGGATCGGAGACCCAGTACTTC
CASSWDRGSETQYF
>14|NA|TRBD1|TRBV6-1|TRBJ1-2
TGTGCCAGCATTAACAGGGGCGCGCGCTATGGCTACACCTTC
CASINRGARYGYTF
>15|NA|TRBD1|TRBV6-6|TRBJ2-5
TGTGCCAGCAACACACGGACAGGCCTCCAAGAGACCCAGTACTTC
CASNTRTGLQETQYF
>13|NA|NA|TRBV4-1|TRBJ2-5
TGCGCCAGCAGCCAGGTTGCATCGGAGACCCAGTACTTC
CASSQVASETQYF
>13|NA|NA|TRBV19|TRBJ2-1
TGTGCCACCCTTCAGAACGAAAACAATGAGCAGTTCTTC
CATLQNENNEQFF
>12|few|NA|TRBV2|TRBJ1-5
TGTGCCAGCAGTGAAGCACCTCAGCCCCAGCATTTT
CASSEAPQPQHF
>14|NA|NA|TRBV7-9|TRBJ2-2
TGTGCCAGCAGCTTAGCGGCCTCAACCGGGGAGCTGTTTTTT
CASSLAASTGELFF
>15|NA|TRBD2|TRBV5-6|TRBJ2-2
TGTGCCAGCAGCTGGGGAGCGGGGAGCACCGGGGAGCTGTTTTTT
CASSWGAGSTGELFF
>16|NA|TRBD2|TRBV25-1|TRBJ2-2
TGTGCCAGCAGTGATGGCAGGGAGGGCGTCATCGGGGAGCTGTTTTTT
CASSDGREGVIGELFF
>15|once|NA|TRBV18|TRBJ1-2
TGTGCCAGCTCACCACCGAGTGTCGTGCGCTATGGCTACACCTTC
CASSPPSVVRYGYTF
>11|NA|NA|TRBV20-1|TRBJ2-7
TGCAGTGCTACTCGGGGCCACGAGCAGTACTTC
CSATRGHEQYF
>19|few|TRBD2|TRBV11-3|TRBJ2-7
TGTGCCAGCAGCTTAGATCCCCCTCTTACTAGCGGGCGGAGGGGGGAGCAGTACTTC
CASSLDPPLTSGRRGEQYF
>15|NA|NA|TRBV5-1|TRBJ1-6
TGCGCCAGCAGCTTGGACATTACTTATAATTCACCCCTCCACTTT
CASSLDITYNSPLHF
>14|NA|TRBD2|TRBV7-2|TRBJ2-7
TGTGCCAGCAGTCGGACTAGCGGTGCCTACGAGCAGTACTTC
CASSRTSGAYEQYF
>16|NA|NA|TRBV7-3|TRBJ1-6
TGTGCCCCATCCCATTCCCGCGCAGGGAGGAATTCACCCCTCCACTTT
CAPSHSRAGRNSPLHF
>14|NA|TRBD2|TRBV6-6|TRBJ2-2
TGTGCCAGCAGGGCGGGAGCGAACACCGGGGAGCTGTTTTTT
CASRAGANTGELFF